This T cell receptor beta chain was obtained from a study of T cell responses to AZD1222 COVID-19 vaccine. Overall study findings and caveats: Spike-wide coverage was observed for vaccine-associated CD4 TCRs, with dominant responses at 160-218 and 743-854. Only six people who got AZD1222 tested seropositive at baseline. Donors were chiefly white British, with a greater number of females, and clonal diversity was perhaps underestimated. Increased Spike-specific TCR breadth and depth were observed after two AZD1222 doses.

Remarks on this clone: Its antigen is still unknown.

V lost 5 bases to trimming and J lost 1 base, with 12 bases between them. The length of the CDR3 is 14 residues. Germline CDR1 and CDR2: PRHDT and FYEKMQ (reference sequence). Using immunoSEQ multiplex PCR, the repertoire was profiled, and TCRdb retains in-frame clones only, with some absent. This table holds 100,000 or so clones, approximately 91% found once. The material was peripheral blood, obtained on day 0 of AZD1222 vaccination. The TCR sequence derives from an adult in good health. The chain recombines TRBV13 with TRBJ2-7, with no clear D. The DNA for the CDR3 is TGTGCCAGCAGCAGCGAGGACGGATCCTACGAGCAGTACTTC. Its translation: CASSSEDGSYEQYF.